The TCR beta chain described here comes from a study of shared clonotypes between healthy human individuals. A remark on this clone: Its antigen is currently unknown.

Study-wide findings and caveats: For naive CD4 cells, roughly 4.6% of clonotypes were shared across several donors.

CDR3 length: 14 amino acids. V lost 0 bases and J lost 2, with 9 bases in between. CDR1 and CDR2 from the germline V gene are SGHRS and YFSETQ. TCRdb's copy holds only in-frame clones and misses some; the assay was immunoSEQ multiplex PCR. Among approximately 1.4 million clones listed, 95% to 99% were seen once. The chain recombines TRBV5-1 with TRBJ2-7, with D perhaps TRBD1 (5 bases). Sample: naive CD4+ T cells sorted from blood. Noted subset: CD45RA+ positively selected. The clonotype originates from a man under 40 in good health. DNA for the CDR3: TGCGCCAGCAGCTTGGGGTCGGACACCTACGAGCAGTACTTC. Amino acids: CASSLGSDTYEQYF.